Below, 18 T cell receptor beta chains from the same sample are listed, as sequenced in a study of liver allograft versus peripheral blood T cells. Background on the study: Transplanted livers and recipients' peripheral blood had their T cell receptor repertoires compared.

Each CDR3 protein gets one entry after TCRdb re-called the reads with MiXCR. The data contain approximately 1,200 distinct CDR3 sequences, about a sixth of them singletons. These receptors came from a human patient who had a liver transplant. Part of the T cell pool may stem from the graft donor.

For this clonotype: A clone one base away is much larger, so this may be a read error. The chain employs TRBV30 and TRBJ2-1, with D uncertain. Trimming shortened V by 7 bases and J by 7 bases, and 14 bases separated the two germline ends. This CDR3 has 12 amino acids. Germline V gene lookup returns CDR1 GTSNPN and CDR2 SVGIG (reference sequence). CDR3 loop: CASSSPRNEQFF. As DNA, the CDR3 is TGTGCCTCGAGCTCACCTAGGAATGAGCAGTTCTTC.

For this clonotype: This may come from a read error, since a much larger clone is one base off. The chain employs TRBV11-2 and TRBJ2-1; 7 bases agree with TRBD2. The CDR3 has 18 amino acids. The V gene end was trimmed by 5 bases and the J gene end by 10 bases; junction bases not matched to a gene: 23. Germline V gene lookup returns CDR1 SGHAT and CDR2 FQNNGV. CDR3 DNA: TGTGCCAGCAGCCCAACCCCTCTAGCGGAGCTAAAAAGGGAGGAGCAGTTCTTC. This translates into CASSPTPLAELKREEQFF.

Sample share makes this clonotype medium-sized (0.01 to 0.1%). This sequence joins TRBV13 and TRBJ2-3; D gene uncertain. Germline lookup yields CDR1 PRHDT and CDR2 FYEKMQ (reference sequence). The CDR3 loop spans 13 amino acids. Trimming left V 5 bases short and J 4 bases short, with 10 bases between. CDR3 sequence (DNA): TGTGCCAGCAGCCTACCACCCCCAGATACGCAGTATTTT. It yields the protein CASSLPPPDTQYF.

This clonotype is categorized as large. This chain connects TRBV5-6 to TRBJ1-2, with 8 bases that match TRBD1. Germline CDR1 reads SGHDT; CDR2 reads YYEEEE. CDR3 size: 15 residues. V shed 1 base and J 8 bases; nucleotides not matched to a gene: 10. In nucleotides, the CDR3 is TGTGCCAGCAGCTTGAGCACAGGGGGACGGGAAGGCTACACCTTC. It specifies CASSLSTGGREGYTF.

This clonotype is classed as large. J is TRBJ1-3 and V is TRBV18; no reliable D call. Germline CDR1 KGHSH, CDR2 LQKENI. The CDR3 extends over 11 amino acids. V was clipped by 9 bases and J by 4 bases, with 7 bases between them. The CDR3 DNA is TGTGCCAGTTCCGAGGGAAACACCATATATTTT. Residues: CASSEGNTIYF.

The chain is built from TRBV7-9 and TRBJ2-2; a possible D gene is TRBD2 (6 bases). Per the germline V gene, CDR1 is SEHNR and CDR2 is FQNEAQ (reference sequence). This CDR3 contains 14 residues. Trimming took 6 bases from V and 9 from J, leaving 17 bases between them. The CDR3 bases are TGTGCCAGCAGGGGGGACTCCATGTTCCGGGAGCTGTTTTTT. Translating gives CASRGDSMFRELFF.

For this clonotype: Since a far larger clone is one base different, this is likely a read error. The J gene is TRBJ2-7, the V gene TRBV6-5, with TRBD1 as a possible D gene (6 bases). Trimming removed 0 bases from V and 7 bases from J, with 10 bases in between. The CDR3 contains 13 residues. Looked up from germline, CDR1 is MNHEY and CDR2 is SVGAGI. The DNA of the CDR3 is TGTGCCAGCAGTTACTCTGGGGGCAATGAGCAGTACTTC. Its protein product is CASSYSGGNEQYF.

In its sample, this clonotype is medium-sized. The chain has TRBV28 and TRBJ1-1; D remains ambiguous. The germline V gene has CDR1 MDHEN and CDR2 SYDVKM. Trimming pared 5 bases from V and 6 bases from J, leaving 16 bases between. This CDR3 comprises 14 residues. This chain's CDR3 is CASSRPNYPPEAFF. Written as DNA, the CDR3 is TGTGCCAGCAGTAGACCAAACTACCCGCCTGAAGCTTTCTTT.

This clonotype was seen a handful of times. This chain uses TRBV7-9 with TRBJ1-5; no clear D. Germline CDR1 SEHNR, CDR2 FQNEAQ (reference sequence). With 1 base removed from V and 0 bases from J, the gap between germline ends came to 7 bases. The CDR3 totals 15 residues. The CDR3 nucleotides are TGTGCCAGCAGCTTAGGCGAGGGTAGCAATCAGCCCCAGCATTTT. It specifies CASSLGEGSNQPQHF.

In its sample, this clonotype ranks as large (0.1 to 1%). The V call is TRBV28, the J call TRBJ1-1; the D gene is possibly TRBD1 (6 bases). In germline, CDR1 is MDHEN, CDR2 SYDVKM. V lost 5 bases to trimming and J lost 4 bases, with 14 bases between them. The CDR3 totals 14 residues. As DNA, the CDR3 is TGTGCCAGCAGTGTATACGGGGGGGCCACTGAAGCTTTCTTT. Translated: CASSVYGGATEAFF.

This clonotype ranks as medium-sized. The chain employs TRBV6-1 and TRBJ1-2; a weak D match, TRBD1 (5 bases). This CDR3 contains 16 residues. V was clipped by 1 base and J by 0 bases, with 12 bases between them. Germline CDR1 reads MNHNS; CDR2 reads SASEGT. CDR3 sequence: CASSEVGAATNYGYTF. The CDR3 DNA reads TGTGCCAGCAGTGAAGTCGGGGCAGCCACTAACTATGGCTACACCTTC.

This chain uses TRBV30 with TRBJ1-4; possible D gene TRBD1, 5 bases. This CDR3 comprises 14 residues. Deletions cut 4 bases from V and 8 bases from J, with 17 bases between. The germline gives CDR1 GTSNPN, CDR2 SVGIG (reference sequence). CDR3 amino acids: CAWTLGPGGEKLFF. CDR3 nucleotides: TGTGCCTGGACTCTCGGACCTGGGGGGGAAAAACTGTTTTTT.

This clonotype was seen once. One end of the junction does not line up with germline, which may come from a read error. V is TRBV28 and J is TRBJ2-3, with 9 bases matching TRBD2. Germline assignment: CDR1 MDHEN and CDR2 SYDVKM. The CDR3 extends over 14 amino acids. In DNA form, the CDR3 reads TGTGCCAACAGTTTAGCGGGAGATACAGATACGCAGTATTTT. It specifies CANSLAGDTDTQYF.

The rearrangement links TRBV20-1 to TRBJ2-2, with D possibly matching TRBD1 (5 bases). The germline V gene has CDR1 DFQATT and CDR2 SNEGSKA (reference sequence). The V gene lost 3 bases and the J gene lost 5 bases, with 10 bases spanning the gap. This CDR3 is built from 13 residues. CDR3 amino acids: CSARDTMTGELFF. In DNA, the CDR3 is TGCAGTGCTAGGGACACCATGACCGGGGAGCTGTTTTTT.

By sample share, this clonotype is medium-sized. The chain uses TRBV7-9 and TRBJ2-1; D gene uncertain. Germline V gene data show CDR1 as SEHNR and CDR2 as FQNEAQ (reference sequence). Trimming left V 1 base short and J 4 bases short, with 2 bases between. The CDR3 runs 12 residues. The CDR3 DNA reads TGTGCCAGCAGCTTAGATTACAATGAGCAGTTCTTC. Its protein product is CASSLDYNEQFF.

By share, this clonotype ranks as medium-sized. The rearrangement joins TRBV29-1 to TRBJ1-2, with D maybe TRBD1 (5 bases). The V gene lost 3 bases and the J gene lost 8 bases, with 13 bases spanning the gap. The CDR3 runs to 12 residues. Germline CDR1 SQVTM, CDR2 ANQGSEA. The CDR3 reads CSVDREARGYTF. The CDR3 nucleotides read TGCAGCGTTGACAGGGAGGCCCGCGGCTACACCTTC.

This clonotype appeared a few times. The chain has TRBV9 and TRBJ2-3; 12 nucleotides match TRBD2. The CDR3 sequence is 17 residues long. The V gene end was trimmed by 3 bases and the J gene end by 0 bases; junction bases not matched to a gene: 5. Germline lookup yields CDR1 SGDLS and CDR2 YYNGEE. CDR3 bases: TGTGCCAGCAGCGCACCCCTAGCGGGGGGGAGCACAGATACGCAGTATTTT. Its protein product is CASSAPLAGGSTDTQYF. Full variable domain (rest looked up from reference TRBV9 and TRBJ2-3): DSGVTQTPKHLITATGQRVTLRCSPRSGDLSVYWYQQSLDQGLQFLIQYYNGEERAKGNILERFSAQQFPDLHSELNLSSLELGDSALYFCASSAPLAGGSTDTQYFGPGTRLTVL.

This clonotype was seen a few times. The chain recombines TRBV12-3 or TRBV12-4 with TRBJ1-3, with a possible D match to TRBD1 (6 bases). V was pared by 0 bases and J by 3 bases, with 9 bases between. The CDR3 runs to 15 residues. The CDR3 sequence is CASSLARGIGNTIYF. The CDR3 DNA reads as TGTGCCAGCAGTTTAGCGAGGGGGATTGGAAACACCATATATTTT.